This is a list of T cell receptor beta chains from one sample in a study of response to subunit inactivated influenza vaccine. TCRdb independently ran MiXCR on the RT-PCR reads; one entry per CDR3 protein. The sample shows roughly 460,000 distinct CDR3 sequences, approximately 11% of them seen only once. The specimen comprised PBMCs from blood, sampled roughly 6 weeks after vaccination. The receptors were sampled from a man aged 45 to 65 who received an inactivated influenza vaccine. The CDR3 runs from the conserved cysteine through the conserved F or W. Each record gives: J gene, V gene, clone size, D gene, CDR3 protein, CDR3 DNA. The D gene is left open where the match is weak. The size field is filled for only some rows; it gives once, few, many or a size class.

TRBJ1-1 TRBV5-1 NA NA CASRSMNRVDTEAFF TGCGCCAGCAGATCAATGAACAGGGTTGACACTGAAGCTTTCTTT
TRBJ1-1 TRBV29-1 many NA CSVPSGSTEAFF TGCAGCGTTCCCTCGGGTAGCACTGAAGCTTTCTTT
TRBJ2-1 TRBV18 few TRBD2 CASSELREVEQFF TGTGCCAGCTCCGAGTTGCGGGAGGTTGAGCAGTTCTTC
TRBJ2-5 TRBV10-3 few TRBD1 CAVTGGKSETQYF TGTGCCGTCACAGGGGGAAAGTCAGAGACCCAGTACTTC
TRBJ2-3 TRBV20-1 many NA CSAPPIPGRASTDTQYF TGCAGTGCCCCCCCGATCCCCGGGCGAGCTAGCACAGATACGCAGTATTTT
TRBJ2-2 TRBV7-9 few NA CASSSYGTGELFF TGTGCCAGCAGCTCGTATGGAACCGGGGAGCTGTTTTTT
TRBJ2-1 TRBV11-2 NA NA CASSFLRGPEQFF TGTGCCAGCAGTTTTTTGCGGGGCCCAGAGCAGTTCTTC
TRBJ2-7 TRBV7-2 few NA CASSPRGLAAYEQYF TGTGCCAGCAGCCCAAGAGGTCTAGCCGCCTACGAGCAGTACTTC
TRBJ2-4 TRBV12-3/TRBV12-4 many TRBD2 CASSRGGTQLNIQYF TGTGCCAGCAGTCGGGGGGGGACACAACTAAACATTCAGTACTTC
TRBJ2-3 TRBV5-6 many NA CASSPVPGSEHTQYF TGTGCCAGCAGCCCAGTGCCGGGAAGCGAGCATACGCAGTATTTT
TRBJ2-7 TRBV12-3/TRBV12-4 few TRBD2 CASRLSGTSGYEQYF TGTGCCAGCAGACTGTCCGGGACTAGCGGCTACGAGCAGTACTTC
TRBJ2-1 TRBV20-1 NA TRBD2 CGAPDPSGYSSYNEQFF TGCGGTGCCCCCGACCCTAGCGGGTACAGCTCCTACAATGAGCAGTTCTTC
TRBJ2-3 TRBV11-2 NA NA CASSLDLDFMQYF TGTGCCAGCAGCTTAGACTTGGATTTTATGCAGTATTTT
TRBJ2-1 TRBV4-2 NA TRBD2 CASSETSGGAYEQFF TGTGCCAGCAGCGAGACTAGCGGGGGGGCCTATGAGCAGTTCTTC
TRBJ2-7 TRBV9 few NA CASSVEGGRAYEQYF TGTGCCAGCAGCGTAGAAGGAGGACGGGCCTACGAGCAGTACTTC
TRBJ1-4 TRBV10-3 NA NA CAISEDLTGEKLFF TGTGCCATCAGTGAGGACCTTACGGGTGAAAAACTGTTTTTT
TRBJ1-6 TRBV7-2 many NA CASSPHSGSSPLHF TGTGCCAGCAGCCCCCATAGCGGCTCTTCACCCCTCCACTTT
TRBJ1-1 TRBV18 few NA CASSPRRPHNEAFF TGTGCCAGCTCACCTCGCAGGCCGCACAATGAAGCTTTCTTT
TRBJ2-7 TRBV10-3 few NA CAISVGGSGYEQYF TGTGCCATCAGTGTTGGAGGGTCCGGTTACGAGCAGTACTTC
TRBJ2-1 TRBV4-2 many TRBD2 CASSQGSGRYNEQFF TGTGCCAGCAGCCAAGGGAGCGGGAGGTACAATGAGCAGTTCTTC
TRBJ1-4 TRBV7-8 NA NA CASSPREGANEKLFF TGTGCCAGCAGCCCCCGGGAGGGTGCTAATGAAAAACTGTTTTTT
TRBJ2-3 TRBV12-3/TRBV12-4 many TRBD1 CASSDRGPKGTDTQYF TGTGCCAGCAGTGACAGGGGACCAAAGGGCACAGATACGCAGTATTTT
TRBJ2-2 TRBV24-1 NA NA CATSGSGLNTGELFF TGTGCCACCAGTGGTTCCGGACTCAACACCGGGGAGCTGTTTTTT
TRBJ2-4 TRBV6-2/TRBV6-3 NA NA CASSYSAVTNIQYF TGTGCCAGCAGTTACTCGGCGGTCACTAACATTCAGTACTTC
TRBJ2-7 TRBV27 few TRBD1 CASSARQGYSYEQYF TGTGCCAGCAGTGCCCGACAGGGATACTCCTACGAGCAGTACTTC
TRBJ2-3 TRBV6-2/TRBV6-3 few NA CASSAYRAPRTDTQYF TGTGCCAGCAGTGCCTACAGGGCCCCCCGCACAGATACGCAGTATTTT